The 29 T cell receptor beta chains below were found in one sample sequenced in a study of blood T cell repertoires in COVID-19. The repertoire was sequenced with immunoSEQ multiplex PCR; TCRdb's copy has only in-frame clones and lacks some. The repertoire includes 150,000 to 200,000 clones, under 90% of them detected once, and around 19% sits in the top ten. Sequencing input: peripheral blood. These receptors were taken from a woman of 80 years or more with acute or convalescent COVID-19.

The rearrangement joins TRBV7-3 to TRBJ2-3; 9 bases line up with TRBD1. J was trimmed by 0 bases and V by 2 bases; bases with no gene match: 3. The CDR3 is made up of 16 amino acids. Germline CDR1 reads SGHTA; CDR2 reads FQGTGA. The CDR3 DNA reads TGTGCCAGCAGCTTACCGGGACAGGGCAGCACAGATACGCAGTATTTT. It encodes CASSLPGQGSTDTQYF.

This clone was seen a few times. V and J are TRBV20-1 and TRBJ2-2; D ambiguous. Between the trimmed V and J ends, which lost 6 bases and 5 bases, there was a span of 7 bases. The germline V gene encodes CDR1 DFQATT and CDR2 SNEGSKA (reference sequence). CDR3 length: 11 residues. CDR3 loop: CSAAPTGELFF. The CDR3 DNA reads as TGCAGTGCGGCTCCAACCGGGGAGCTGTTTTTT.

V is TRBV3-1 (or the pseudogene TRBV3-2) and J is TRBJ1-4; no clear D. This CDR3 region has 13 residues. V was cut by 1 base and J by 8 bases, with 8 bases left in between. The germline V gene has CDR1 LGHDT and CDR2 YNNKEL (reference sequence). Here the CDR3 DNA reads TGTGCCAGCAGCCAAGTTGCGAGGGAAAAACTGTTTTTT. Translation gives CASSQVAREKLFF.

The chain uses TRBV15 and TRBJ1-1; D is undetermined. Trimming took off 0 bases at V and 4 bases at J, with 12 bases between the two ends. Germline CDR1 LNHNV, CDR2 YYDKDF (reference sequence). The CDR3 contains 15 residues. CDR3 residues: CATSRDLETVTEAFF. The CDR3 DNA is TGTGCCACCAGCAGAGATTTGGAAACAGTCACTGAAGCTTTCTTT.

The V and J genes are TRBV27 and TRBJ2-1, with 11 bases identical to TRBD2. The germline V gene has CDR1 MNHEY and CDR2 SMNVEV (reference sequence). The CDR3 loop spans 16 amino acids. V lost 0 bases to trimming and J lost 7 bases; unmatched junction nucleotides: 5. The CDR3 spells CASSLSTSGGTNEQFF. CDR3 sequence (DNA): TGTGCCAGCAGTTTATCAACTAGCGGGGGAACTAATGAGCAGTTCTTC.

This clone was found once. The rearrangement joins TRBV10-2 to TRBJ2-1; D perhaps matches TRBD1 (5 bases). With 2 bases removed from V and 0 bases from J, the gap between germline ends came to 5 bases. Germline CDR1 and CDR2: WSHSY and SAAADI. CDR3 size: 14 residues. In DNA, the CDR3 is TGCGCCAGCAGTGAGCAGGGCTCCTACAATGAGCAGTTCTTC. The encoded protein is CASSEQGSYNEQFF.

This clone was observed a single time. V and J are TRBV5-1 and TRBJ2-7; TRBD2 matches at 8 bases. V lost 0 bases, J lost 3 bases, and 11 bases stayed unmatched. The CDR3 spans 17 residues. CDR1 and CDR2 from the germline V gene are SGHRS and YFSETQ. CDR3 coding DNA: TGCGCCAGCAGCTTGGTCGCGAGCGGGAGTAACCGCTACGAGCAGTACTTC. Amino acids: CASSLVASGSNRYEQYF.

The gene calls are TRBV7-8 and TRBJ2-2, with D unresolved. The ends were cut back, 1 base at V and 1 base at J, with 10 bases in the middle. Looked up from germline, CDR1 is SGHVS and CDR2 is FQNEAQ. There are 16 residues in the CDR3. The CDR3 nucleotides are TGTGCCAGCAGCTTAGTTCTTTCAGGGAACACCGGGGAGCTGTTTTTT. Translating gives CASSLVLSGNTGELFF.

This clone was recorded only once. The chain recombines TRBV14 with TRBJ2-1, with 7 positions matching TRBD2. V was pared by 1 base and J by 5 bases, with 11 bases of the junction left unmatched. CDR1 and CDR2 (germline): SGHDN, FVKESK. The CDR3 covers 17 residues. Here the CDR3 reads CASSQGRGSGKNNEQFF. The CDR3 nucleotides read TGTGCCAGCAGCCAAGGTCGCGGGAGCGGGAAAAACAATGAGCAGTTCTTC.

The V and J genes are TRBV9 and TRBJ2-2; tentative D call: TRBD1 (7 bases). V lost 0 bases and J lost 5, with 11 bases in between. The CDR3 loop spans 15 amino acids. Germline loops: CDR1 SGDLS, CDR2 YYNGEE. CDR3 amino acids: CASSVAPGGTGELFF. The CDR3, as DNA: TGTGCCAGCAGCGTAGCACCAGGGGGGACCGGGGAGCTGTTTTTT. The complete variable domain, with remaining parts taken from reference TRBV9 and TRBJ2-2, reads DSGVTQTPKHLITATGQRVTLRCSPRSGDLSVYWYQQSLDQGLQFLIQYYNGEERAKGNILERFSAQQFPDLHSELNLSSLELGDSALYFCASSVAPGGTGELFFGEGSRLTVL.

J is TRBJ1-2 and V is TRBV2; D unresolved. V was pared by 5 bases and J by 4 bases, with 17 bases between. Germline CDR1 is SNHLY and CDR2 is FYNNEI. The CDR3 covers 15 residues. CDR3 bases: TGTGCCAGCAGTTCCGGGAGCACTCTTATCTATGGCTACACCTTC. Translation gives CASSSGSTLIYGYTF.

As concerns this clone: Germline is not matched at one junction end, which may reflect a read error. The chain employs TRBV12-3 or TRBV12-4 and TRBJ2-7; perhaps TRBD2 as D (6 bases). The CDR3 extends over 11 amino acids. The CDR3 loop reads CASSSGVAVSF. In DNA form, the CDR3 reads TGTGCCAGCAGTTCTGGGGTAGCGGTATCCTTC.

This clone was seen a single time. The V call is TRBV9, the J call TRBJ2-1; TRBD2 might be the D (5 bases). The CDR3 sequence is 14 residues long. V was shortened by 3 bases and J by 5 bases, with 12 bases between the two germline ends. CDR1 SGDLS and CDR2 YYNGEE come from the germline V gene. CDR3 residues: CASSAPGMNNEQFF. Written as DNA, the CDR3 is TGTGCCAGCAGCGCCCCGGGAATGAACAATGAGCAGTTCTTC.

The chain has TRBV6-5 and TRBJ2-1, with D perhaps matching TRBD1 (5 bases). CDR1 and CDR2 (germline): MNHEY, SVGAGI. This CDR3 has 11 residues. The V end lost 5 bases, the J end lost 7 bases, and 6 bases lay between the germline ends. CDR3 coding DNA: TGTGCCAGCAGTCAGGGAAATGAGCAGTTCTTC. It encodes CASSQGNEQFF.

J is TRBJ1-1 and V is TRBV6-2 or TRBV6-3, with a weak D call TRBD1 (6 bases). V lost 5 bases to trimming and J lost 10 bases, with 20 bases between them. Germline V gene data show CDR1 as MNHEY and CDR2 as SVGEGT. The CDR3 runs 14 residues. CDR3 nucleotide sequence: TGTGCCAGCAGTGTTATACAGGGACCTGGGGGAGCTTTCTTT. Amino acids: CASSVIQGPGGAFF.

This chain links TRBV6-2 or TRBV6-3 with TRBJ1-5; TRBD1 matches 9 bases. Germline loops: CDR1 MNHEY, CDR2 SVGEGT. Unmatched junction bases numbered 10, after V lost 1 base and J lost 3 bases. The CDR3 covers 18 residues. This CDR3 is CASSYLSDRGMNNQPQHF. CDR3 in DNA: TGTGCCAGCAGTTACTTATCGGACAGGGGTATGAACAATCAGCCCCAGCATTTT.

This chain joins TRBV28 and TRBJ2-6, with 9 bases aligning to TRBD2. The J segment lost 8 bases and the V segment lost 1 base, leaving 6 bases of the junction unmatched. The CDR3 covers 16 residues. Per germline, CDR1 MDHEN and CDR2 SYDVKM. Written as DNA, the CDR3 is TGTGCCAGCAGTTTATTCTTAGCGGGAGTAACCAACGTCCTGACTTTC. Amino acid sequence: CASSLFLAGVTNVLTF.

V and J are TRBV29-1 and TRBJ1-1, with D possibly being TRBD1 (5 bases). With 3 bases removed from V and 3 bases from J, the gap between germline ends came to 8 bases. CDR3 size: 12 residues. The germline CDR1 and CDR2 sequences are SQVTM and ANQGSEA. The CDR3, as DNA: TGCAGCGTTGATATAGGGGACACTGAAGCTTTCTTT. Protein product: CSVDIGDTEAFF.

V is TRBV19 and J is TRBJ2-4; TRBD2 agrees at 15 bases. The CDR3 length is 16 residues. Per germline, CDR1 LNHDA and CDR2 SQIVND (reference sequence). The V and J ends lost 3 bases and 9 bases, in that order; junction bases with no gene match: 6. As DNA, the CDR3 is TGTGCCAGTAGTATGGGACTAGCGGGAGGTACTGGCATTCAGTACTTC. Translated: CASSMGLAGGTGIQYF.

This clone was seen once. This chain uses TRBV27 with TRBJ1-2; TRBD1 aligns across 8 bases. In germline, CDR1 is MNHEY, CDR2 SMNVEV (reference sequence). The ends lost 6 bases at V and 3 bases at J; junction bases unmatched: 9. The CDR3 runs to 15 residues. The CDR3 DNA reads as TGTGCCAGCAGACTTACCTCAGGGGGCCACTATGGCTACACCTTC. Translating gives CASRLTSGGHYGYTF.

The V and J genes are TRBV2 and TRBJ1-2, with a weak D call TRBD1 (6 bases). The ends were cut back, 6 bases at V and 8 bases at J, with 16 bases in the middle. In germline, CDR1 is SNHLY, CDR2 FYNNEI. There are 13 residues in the CDR3. The CDR3 reads CASSPETGAGYTF. CDR3 coding DNA: TGTGCCAGCAGCCCGGAGACAGGAGCGGGCTACACCTTC.

The rearrangement links TRBV29-1 to TRBJ1-2, with D uncertain. This CDR3 is built from 15 residues. The germline V gene has CDR1 SQVTM and CDR2 ANQGSEA. V lost 3 bases, J lost 3 bases, and 17 bases lay in between. The CDR3 nucleotides are TGCAGCGTTGAGGGAACCGTACGGGGAGACTATGGCTACACCTTC. It translates to CSVEGTVRGDYGYTF.

The chain links TRBV25-1 to TRBJ2-2; 8 bases line up with TRBD1. Germline-derived CDR1 and CDR2 are MGHDK and SYGVNS. J was trimmed by 7 bases and V by 4 bases; bases with no gene match: 5. The CDR3 runs 14 residues. In nucleotides, the CDR3 is TGTGCCAGCAGTGCGGACAGGGAGATCGGGGAGCTGTTTTTT. It translates to CASSADREIGELFF.

This chain uses TRBV18 with TRBJ2-1; TRBD2 matches 13 bases. Trimming at V came to 3 bases and at J to 9 bases, leaving 8 bases not matched to a gene. This CDR3 region has 16 residues. Per germline, CDR1 KGHSH and CDR2 LQKENI. The CDR3 nucleotides read TGTGCCAGCTCACCTTGGACTAGCGGGAGTGGGAGTGAGCAGTTCTTC. Translation: CASSPWTSGSGSEQFF.

The J gene is TRBJ2-7, the V gene TRBV12-3 or TRBV12-4, with 9 bases lining up with TRBD1. The V and J ends lost 5 bases and 6 bases, in that order; junction bases with no gene match: 5. The CDR3 loop spans 13 amino acids. CDR3 region: CASSRRQGVEQYF. The CDR3 DNA is TGTGCCAGCAGTCGACGACAGGGGGTCGAGCAGTACTTC.

This chain uses TRBV7-6 with TRBJ1-3; TRBD1 is a possible D gene (6 bases). This CDR3 is built from 16 residues. Trimming pared 5 bases from V and 0 bases from J, leaving 14 bases between. Germline loops: CDR1 SGHVS, CDR2 FNYEAQ. The CDR3 region is CASSPGQTFSGNTIYF. CDR3 nucleotide sequence: TGTGCCAGCAGCCCTGGACAGACGTTCTCTGGAAACACCATATATTTT.

The chain joins TRBV6-5 to TRBJ1-1; TRBD1 is a possible D gene (6 bases). Trimming cost V 0 bases and J 1 base, with 9 bases left between them. The CDR3 extends over 15 amino acids. The germline gives CDR1 MNHEY, CDR2 SVGAGI. The CDR3 spells CASSYSRQANTEAFF. The CDR3 region has the DNA TGTGCCAGCAGTTACTCGAGACAGGCGAACACTGAAGCTTTCTTT.

The CDR3 protein is CASSQAGQLDQPQHF. CDR3 coding DNA: TGTGCCAGCAGCCAAGCGGGACAGCTAGATCAGCCCCAGCATTTT. The V and J genes are TRBV4-2 and TRBJ1-5; 7 bases line up with TRBD1. Germline V gene sequence: CDR1 LGHNA, CDR2 YNFKEQ. Germline trimming cut 1 base from V and 5 bases from J; bases unmatched to any gene: 5. CDR3 size: 15 residues.

V gene TRBV21-1 combines with J gene TRBJ1-2; TRBD1, as called in the table, went unchecked against the DNA. TRBV21-1 is an annotated pseudogene. The length of the CDR3 is 15 residues. This CDR3 reads CASSKAHRTNYGYTF. The CDR3 coding sequence is TGTGCCAGCAGCAAAGCCCACAGGACTAACTATGGCTACACCTTC.